The clone carrying this T cell receptor beta chain was detected only a few times. The antigen remains undetermined. The data belong to a study of CD8+ T cells in alopecia areata. Study-wide points: Scalp samples also yield sequences of resident alphabeta T cells from normal skin.

Once RNA had been extracted, it was reverse transcribed into cDNA to act as the sequencing template. TCRdb's copy holds only in-frame clones and misses some; the assay was immunoSEQ multiplex PCR. The sample includes about 180,000 clones, 50% to 70% of them seen just once. The sequence was collected from a human donor with alopecia areata. The starting material was CD4+ T cells sorted from blood, obtained at week 0.

CDR3 sequence reads: CASSLGSGLQEYF. For the CDR3, the DNA is TGTGCCAGCAGCTTGGGCTCAGGGCTTCAGGAGTACTTC. The V gene is TRBV7-2, the J gene TRBJ2-5; perhaps TRBD1 as D (5 bases). The CDR3 totals 13 residues. V was pared by 3 bases and J by 12 bases, with 17 bases between. CDR1 and CDR2 from the germline V gene are SGHTA and FQGNSA.